What follows are 4 T cell receptor beta chains derived from one specimen sequenced in a study of graft-versus-host responses after intestinal transplantation (dated by TCRdb to 2020 to 2023). Read against the paper, the sample's time point label means: cells obtained before transplantation from donor or recipient. These TCRs are of unknown antigen specificity. Library construction relied on the immunoSEQ multiplex PCR assay. Imported from immuneACCESS, the table was reduced by TCRdb to in-frame sequences with V and J called. These copies leave out some clones; in studies compared against another copy, an unresolved V gene accounts for under half, and the cause of the remainder is not known. This sample holds 110,000 to 150,000 clones; 85% to 95% were observed only once. In total, the top ten clones hold roughly 0.19% of the sample. Specimen: unstimulated CD4+ T cells sorted from spleen or lymph node cells, collected before intestinal transplant. The receptors shown here come from a human donor who received an intestinal transplant.

This chain joins TRBV19 and TRBJ2-3, with D perhaps matching TRBD2 (6 bases). CDR3 length: 16 residues. With 2 bases removed from V and 3 bases from J, the gap between germline ends came to 15 bases. Per germline, CDR1 LNHDA and CDR2 SQIVND (reference sequence). The chain's CDR3 is CASSILRDFRTDTQYF. CDR3 nucleotide sequence: TGTGCCAGTAGTATACTTCGGGACTTTAGGACAGATACGCAGTATTTT.

The V gene is TRBV7-2, the J gene TRBJ1-1, with no clear D. This CDR3 is 11 amino acids long. V lost 6 bases to trimming and J lost 2 bases, with 4 bases between them. Germline-derived CDR1 and CDR2 are SGHTA and FQGNSA. The DNA of the CDR3 is TGTGCCAGCAGGGGAAACACTGAAGCTTTCTTT. Amino acids: CASRGNTEAFF. The variable domain in full, with the rest retrieved from reference TRBV7-2 and TRBJ1-1, is GAGVSQSPSNKVTEKGKDVELRCDPISGHTALYWYRQSLGQGLEFLIYFQGNSAPDKSGLPSDRFSAERTGGSVSTLTIQRTQQEDSAVYLCASRGNTEAFFGQGTRLTVV.

This rearrangement joins TRBV2 to TRBJ2-7, with D uncertain. CDR1 and CDR2 (germline): SNHLY, FYNNEI. The CDR3 totals 15 residues. Deletions cut 8 bases from V and 0 bases from J, with 17 bases between. As DNA, the CDR3 is TGTGCCAGCTCCATCGTCGGCGGCTACTCCTACGAGCAGTACTTC. Translated, it gives CASSIVGGYSYEQYF.

The J gene is TRBJ1-2, the V gene TRBV7-9; D is unresolved. Germline CDR1 reads SEHNR; CDR2 reads FQNEAQ (reference sequence). V was clipped by 2 bases and J by 2 bases, with 9 bases between them. The CDR3 is made up of 14 amino acids. The CDR3, as DNA: TGTGCCAGCAGCTTATTAAGCAGGAACTATGGCTACACCTTC. This encodes CASSLLSRNYGYTF.